Reported below is one T cell receptor (beta chain). Antigen specificity is unknown. MiXCR, applied by TCRdb to the reads, yields one record per CDR3 protein. In the table there are some 280,000 distinct CDR3 sequences, roughly 13% of which are singletons. The CDR3 has 16 residues. V dropped 4 bases and J dropped 2 bases, with 15 bases sitting between them. Germline V CDR1 and CDR2: SGHVS, FNYEAQ. This sample was included in a study of T cell repertoires in cytomegalovirus infection. In the study overall: Indications came from public TCR beta signatures; they pointed to CMV infection and to a matching HLA type. Study-level results: The response measured ex vivo was dominated by TCR beta clonotypes (HLA-C-restricted and CMV-specific). Identification of carriers of CMV plus the relevant HLA was performed using cumulative public TCR beta family frequency.

The sequence came from a human donor in good health (CMV status not recorded). Some clones in this sample may be carry-over from other donors' samples. This chain connects TRBV7-6 to TRBJ2-1; the D gene is possibly TRBD1 (5 bases). The sequencing sample was made of PBMCs. This chain's CDR3 is CASSYQTVPPYNEQFF. Written as DNA, the CDR3 is TGTGCCAGCAGCTACCAGACAGTGCCACCCTACAATGAGCAGTTCTTC.